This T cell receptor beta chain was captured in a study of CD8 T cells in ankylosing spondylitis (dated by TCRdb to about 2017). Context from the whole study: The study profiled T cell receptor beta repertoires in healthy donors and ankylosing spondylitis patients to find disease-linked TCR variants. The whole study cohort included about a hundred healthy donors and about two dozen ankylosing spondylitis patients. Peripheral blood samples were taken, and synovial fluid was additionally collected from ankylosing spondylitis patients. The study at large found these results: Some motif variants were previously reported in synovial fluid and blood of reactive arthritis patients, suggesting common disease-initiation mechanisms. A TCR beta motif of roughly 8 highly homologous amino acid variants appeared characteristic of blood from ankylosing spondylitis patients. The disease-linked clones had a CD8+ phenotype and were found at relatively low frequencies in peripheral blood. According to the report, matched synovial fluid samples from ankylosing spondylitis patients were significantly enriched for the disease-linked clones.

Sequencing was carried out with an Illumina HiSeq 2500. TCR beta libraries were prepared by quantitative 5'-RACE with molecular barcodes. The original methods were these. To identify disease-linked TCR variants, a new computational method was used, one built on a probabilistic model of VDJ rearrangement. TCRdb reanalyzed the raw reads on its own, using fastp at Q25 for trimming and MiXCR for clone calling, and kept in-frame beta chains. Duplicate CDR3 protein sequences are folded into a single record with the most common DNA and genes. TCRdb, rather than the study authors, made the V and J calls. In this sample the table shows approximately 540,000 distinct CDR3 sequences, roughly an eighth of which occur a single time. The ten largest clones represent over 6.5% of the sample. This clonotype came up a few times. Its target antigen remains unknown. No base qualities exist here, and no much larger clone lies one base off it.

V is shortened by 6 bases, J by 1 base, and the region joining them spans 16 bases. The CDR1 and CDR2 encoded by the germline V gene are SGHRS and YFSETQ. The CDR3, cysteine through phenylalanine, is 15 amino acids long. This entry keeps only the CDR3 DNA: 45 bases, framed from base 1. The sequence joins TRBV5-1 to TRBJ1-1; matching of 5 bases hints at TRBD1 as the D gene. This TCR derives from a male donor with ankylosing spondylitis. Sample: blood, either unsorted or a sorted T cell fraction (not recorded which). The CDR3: CASTYLAGGNTEAFF. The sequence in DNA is TGCGCCAGCACCTACCTAGCCGGGGGGAACACTGAAGCTTTCTTT.